Each of the 18 T cell receptor beta chains below was sequenced from the same sample in a study of blood T cells in healthy people across ages. Next came a second PCR, run for about 7 to 12 cycles, which used a sample-barcoded 5' primer along with a J-beta primer mix. TCRdb re-derived calls from the 5' RACE reads in MiXCR, one entry per CDR3 protein. The table records around 520,000 distinct CDR3 sequences, roughly a quarter of them present only once. These sequences were also reported in another study, on T cells of mothers and their children.

The sequenced sample was blood. The receptors were sampled from a boy aged 2-9 years in good health.

This clonotype has just a few counts. This chain connects TRBV30 to TRBJ2-3; D possibly corresponds to TRBD2 (5 bases). The length of the CDR3 is 14 residues. V was pared by 7 bases and J by 0 bases, with 14 bases between. Germline CDR1 and CDR2: GTSNPN and SVGIG (reference sequence). CDR3: CASAGHKSTDTQYF. The CDR3 coding sequence is TGTGCCTCGGCGGGCCACAAAAGCACAGATACGCAGTATTTT.

This clonotype was seen a few times. CDR3 in DNA: TGTGCCATCAGCAGGGAGGGATCTGAAAAACTGTTTTTT. Its protein product is CAISREGSEKLFF. The chain combines TRBV10-3 with TRBJ1-4; a weak D match, TRBD1 (5 bases). Germline CDR1 reads ENHRY; CDR2 reads SYGVKD. Trimming took 6 bases from V and 7 from J, leaving 12 bases between them. The CDR3 totals 13 residues.

The rearrangement uses TRBV3-1 and TRBJ1-4, with 8 bases fitting TRBD1. The CDR3 is 13 amino acids. The germline V gene encodes CDR1 LGHDT and CDR2 YNNKEL (reference sequence). The junction had 3 bases not matched to a gene; V was cut back by 5 bases and J by 7 bases. The CDR3 protein is CASSSGGAEKLFF. The CDR3 coding sequence is TGTGCCAGCAGCTCAGGGGGCGCTGAAAAACTGTTTTTT. The entire variable domain, with the rest obtained from reference TRBV3-1 and TRBJ1-4, is as follows: DTAVSQTPKYLVTQMGNDKSIKCEQNLGHDTMYWYKQDSKKFLKIMFSYNNKELIINETVPNRFSPKSPDKAHLNLHINSLELGDSAVYFCASSSGGAEKLFFGSGTQLSVL.

The chain has TRBV7-8 and TRBJ2-3, with TRBD2 identical over 8 bases. Trimming at V came to 5 bases and at J to 3 bases, leaving 10 bases not matched to a gene. The CDR3 is 16 amino acids. Germline V gene lookup returns CDR1 SGHVS and CDR2 FQNEAQ. The CDR3: CASSPGLAWRTDTQYF. The CDR3 DNA reads TGTGCCAGCAGCCCCGGACTAGCTTGGAGGACAGATACGCAGTATTTT. The full variable domain, rest sourced from reference TRBV7-8 and TRBJ2-3, is GAGVSQSPRYKVAKRGQDVALRCDPISGHVSLFWYQQALGQGPEFLTYFQNEAQLDKSGLPSDRFFAERPEGSVSTLKIQRTQQEDSAVYLCASSPGLAWRTDTQYFGPGTRLTVL.

V is TRBV6-6 and J is TRBJ1-1, with 8 nucleotides matching TRBD1. This CDR3 spans 15 amino acids. V lost 7 bases and J lost 1; bases outside the gene matches: 8. The germline V gene encodes CDR1 MNHNY and CDR2 SVGAGI (reference sequence). This CDR3 is CASTRPTGANTEAFF. The CDR3 nucleotides are TGTGCCAGCACCCGCCCGACAGGGGCGAACACTGAAGCTTTCTTT.

The J gene is TRBJ2-3, the V gene TRBV20-1; D not certain. The V end lost 4 bases, the J end lost 1 base, and 6 bases lay between the germline ends. CDR1 DFQATT and CDR2 SNEGSKA come from the germline V gene (reference sequence). The CDR3 contains 12 residues. This chain's CDR3 is CSAMVGTDTQYF. The CDR3 DNA is TGCAGTGCTATGGTGGGCACAGATACGCAGTATTTT.

A few counts support this clonotype. V is TRBV12-3 or TRBV12-4 and J is TRBJ2-5; the D call may be TRBD1 or TRBD2 (5 bases each). The J call is uncertain, as TRBJ2-7 better fits the DNA end. CDR3 size: 13 residues. CDR3 protein: CASSPGPYYEQYF. The CDR3 DNA reads as TGTGCCAGCAGTCCGGGACCATACTACGAGCAGTACTTC.

This clonotype was counted a few times. The chain employs TRBV12-3 or TRBV12-4 and TRBJ2-7; 14 bases agree with TRBD2. Matching the DNA end better, TRBJ2-1 makes the J call doubtful. This CDR3 has 17 amino acids. In nucleotides, the CDR3 is TGTGCCAGCAGTTCCCCCTTTGGGACTAGCGGGGGTAATGAGCAGTTCTTC. The encoded protein is CASSSPFGTSGGNEQFF.

This clonotype appeared a few times. V is TRBV12-3 or TRBV12-4 and J is TRBJ1-2; 7 bases agree with TRBD1. J gave up 4 bases and V 4 bases, and 3 bases lay outside the gene matches. The CDR3 loop spans 13 amino acids. CDR3 loop: CASSSGDSYGYTF. In DNA, the CDR3 is TGTGCCAGCAGTTCTGGGGACAGCTATGGCTACACCTTC.

This clonotype was seen more than once but under ten times. The chain carries TRBV12-3 or TRBV12-4 and TRBJ2-5; the D gene is possibly TRBD2 (5 bases). The CDR3 covers 14 residues. Trimming shortened V by 2 bases and J by 5 bases, and 12 bases separated the two germline ends. The CDR3 protein is CASSLPGMEETQYF. CDR3 nucleotides: TGTGCCAGCAGTTTACCGGGGATGGAGGAGACCCAGTACTTC.

This clonotype was counted a few times. V gene TRBV6-5 combines with J gene TRBJ2-1, with TRBD2 matching 9 bases. From germline, CDR1 is MNHEY and CDR2 SVGAGI. V lost 7 bases to trimming and J lost 8 bases; unmatched junction nucleotides: 9. CDR3 length: 14 amino acids. CDR3: CASTRGGGADEQFF. In DNA, the CDR3 is TGTGCCAGCACCAGGGGCGGGGGGGCCGATGAGCAGTTCTTC.

The chain is built from TRBV15 and TRBJ2-5, with 7 bases fitting TRBD2. Near its end, the DNA agrees better with TRBJ2-1, so the J call may be wrong. The CDR3 has 15 residues. The germline gives CDR1 LNHNV, CDR2 YYDKDF (reference sequence). The CDR3 sequence is CATRGTSAVNNEQFF. DNA for the CDR3: TGTGCCACCCGCGGCACTAGCGCGGTCAACAATGAGCAGTTCTTC.

This clonotype was detected only a few times. This chain uses TRBV29-1 with TRBJ2-3; D unclear. CDR3 length: 14 amino acids. The ends were cut back, 3 bases at V and 0 bases at J, with 10 bases in the middle. The germline V gene has CDR1 SQVTM and CDR2 ANQGSEA. In nucleotides, the CDR3 is TGCAGCGTTGACCCATCAGCTAGCACAGATACGCAGTATTTT. Translated, it gives CSVDPSASTDTQYF.

The chain is built from TRBV28 and TRBJ2-3; D remains ambiguous. The CDR3 consists of 16 residues. V was cut by 2 bases and J by 0 bases, with 12 bases left in between. CDR1 and CDR2 from the germline V gene are MDHEN and SYDVKM. This chain's CDR3 is CASSLNPSASTDTQYF. The CDR3 DNA reads TGTGCCAGCAGTTTAAACCCTAGTGCTAGCACAGATACGCAGTATTTT.

This clonotype turned up a few times. A read error may account for a junction end that differs from germline. V usage is TRBV6-1 and J usage is TRBJ2-7, with D possibly TRBD2 on 7 matching bases. The CDR3 runs to 17 residues. Germline values: CDR1 MNHNS, CDR2 SASEGT. The DNA for the CDR3 is TGTACCAGCAAGGTAGGGGGGGCTCCGCTCAGTCCCTACGAGCAGTACTTC. Translating gives CTSKVGGAPLSPYEQYF.

The chain recombines TRBV13 with TRBJ2-5; 11 positions match TRBD2. This CDR3 is 17 amino acids long. Germline V gene sequence: CDR1 PRHDT, CDR2 FYEKMQ (reference sequence). The V segment lost 5 bases and the J segment 5 bases; nucleotides outside the gene matches: 13. CDR3 in amino acids: CASSPLGLAGSRETQYF. The CDR3 DNA follows: TGTGCCAGCAGCCCGCTCGGACTAGCGGGTTCGAGGGAGACCCAGTACTTC.

The chain is built from TRBV20-1 and TRBJ1-4, with D possibly being TRBD1 (6 bases). The CDR3 runs 15 residues. Germline CDR1 reads DFQATT; CDR2 reads SNEGSKA (reference sequence). Trimming stripped 2 bases from V and 5 bases from J, with 15 bases between. The CDR3 here is CSARPVGGLNEKLFF. The CDR3 nucleotides read TGCAGTGCTAGACCGGTAGGGGGACTAAATGAAAAACTGTTTTTT.

The sample holds a few counts of this clonotype. The chain combines TRBV20-1 with TRBJ2-5, with TRBD1 matching 10 bases. V gave up 6 bases and J gave up 5 bases; unmatched junction bases: 6. The CDR3 totals 13 residues. Per germline, CDR1 DFQATT and CDR2 SNEGSKA (reference sequence). The CDR3: CSARDRGRETQYF. The CDR3 region has the DNA TGCAGTGCCCGGGACAGGGGACGGGAGACCCAGTACTTC.